This T cell receptor beta chain was recorded in a study of regulatory T cells in long-lasting Graves disease. Study results and caveats: Small numbers of samples may have cut accuracy.

The CDR3 sequence is 15 residues long. Germline CDR1 SGHTA, CDR2 FQGNSA. V trimming: 5 bases; J trimming: 0 bases; junction bases outside the gene matches: 7. According to the study, TCR beta libraries were built with iRepertoire HTBI primers and CDR3-region Arm-PCR. One entry per CDR3 protein, called by TCRdb with MiXCR from the multiplex PCR reads. The table has 390,000 or so distinct CDR3 sequences, roughly 10% seen once; the top ten hold approximately 17%. Time point here: newly diagnosed GD, antithyroid drugs for less than 3 months. From PBMCs, RNA was extracted and then used to make the TCR library. Turning to this clonotype: The target antigen is unknown.

These data also featured in a second study, about T cells in Graves' hyperthyroidism and ophthalmopathy. That source notes: On the basis of clinical symptoms, serum thyroxine and TRAb, thyroid ultrasound and orbital computed tomography, diagnoses were made. A set of HTBI primers served as the primers for a first-round RT-PCR of the TCR CDR3.

The input for sequencing was peripheral blood mononuclear cells (PBMCs), taken at new diagnosis, from a patient treated with antithyroid drugs. This chain connects TRBV7-2 to TRBJ2-7; 7 nucleotides match TRBD2. This sequence was found in a woman under 30 with Graves disease. The DNA of the CDR3 is TGTGCCAGCAGCACCGCTAGCGGAGGCTCCTACGAGCAGTACTTC. Its translation: CASSTASGGSYEQYF.